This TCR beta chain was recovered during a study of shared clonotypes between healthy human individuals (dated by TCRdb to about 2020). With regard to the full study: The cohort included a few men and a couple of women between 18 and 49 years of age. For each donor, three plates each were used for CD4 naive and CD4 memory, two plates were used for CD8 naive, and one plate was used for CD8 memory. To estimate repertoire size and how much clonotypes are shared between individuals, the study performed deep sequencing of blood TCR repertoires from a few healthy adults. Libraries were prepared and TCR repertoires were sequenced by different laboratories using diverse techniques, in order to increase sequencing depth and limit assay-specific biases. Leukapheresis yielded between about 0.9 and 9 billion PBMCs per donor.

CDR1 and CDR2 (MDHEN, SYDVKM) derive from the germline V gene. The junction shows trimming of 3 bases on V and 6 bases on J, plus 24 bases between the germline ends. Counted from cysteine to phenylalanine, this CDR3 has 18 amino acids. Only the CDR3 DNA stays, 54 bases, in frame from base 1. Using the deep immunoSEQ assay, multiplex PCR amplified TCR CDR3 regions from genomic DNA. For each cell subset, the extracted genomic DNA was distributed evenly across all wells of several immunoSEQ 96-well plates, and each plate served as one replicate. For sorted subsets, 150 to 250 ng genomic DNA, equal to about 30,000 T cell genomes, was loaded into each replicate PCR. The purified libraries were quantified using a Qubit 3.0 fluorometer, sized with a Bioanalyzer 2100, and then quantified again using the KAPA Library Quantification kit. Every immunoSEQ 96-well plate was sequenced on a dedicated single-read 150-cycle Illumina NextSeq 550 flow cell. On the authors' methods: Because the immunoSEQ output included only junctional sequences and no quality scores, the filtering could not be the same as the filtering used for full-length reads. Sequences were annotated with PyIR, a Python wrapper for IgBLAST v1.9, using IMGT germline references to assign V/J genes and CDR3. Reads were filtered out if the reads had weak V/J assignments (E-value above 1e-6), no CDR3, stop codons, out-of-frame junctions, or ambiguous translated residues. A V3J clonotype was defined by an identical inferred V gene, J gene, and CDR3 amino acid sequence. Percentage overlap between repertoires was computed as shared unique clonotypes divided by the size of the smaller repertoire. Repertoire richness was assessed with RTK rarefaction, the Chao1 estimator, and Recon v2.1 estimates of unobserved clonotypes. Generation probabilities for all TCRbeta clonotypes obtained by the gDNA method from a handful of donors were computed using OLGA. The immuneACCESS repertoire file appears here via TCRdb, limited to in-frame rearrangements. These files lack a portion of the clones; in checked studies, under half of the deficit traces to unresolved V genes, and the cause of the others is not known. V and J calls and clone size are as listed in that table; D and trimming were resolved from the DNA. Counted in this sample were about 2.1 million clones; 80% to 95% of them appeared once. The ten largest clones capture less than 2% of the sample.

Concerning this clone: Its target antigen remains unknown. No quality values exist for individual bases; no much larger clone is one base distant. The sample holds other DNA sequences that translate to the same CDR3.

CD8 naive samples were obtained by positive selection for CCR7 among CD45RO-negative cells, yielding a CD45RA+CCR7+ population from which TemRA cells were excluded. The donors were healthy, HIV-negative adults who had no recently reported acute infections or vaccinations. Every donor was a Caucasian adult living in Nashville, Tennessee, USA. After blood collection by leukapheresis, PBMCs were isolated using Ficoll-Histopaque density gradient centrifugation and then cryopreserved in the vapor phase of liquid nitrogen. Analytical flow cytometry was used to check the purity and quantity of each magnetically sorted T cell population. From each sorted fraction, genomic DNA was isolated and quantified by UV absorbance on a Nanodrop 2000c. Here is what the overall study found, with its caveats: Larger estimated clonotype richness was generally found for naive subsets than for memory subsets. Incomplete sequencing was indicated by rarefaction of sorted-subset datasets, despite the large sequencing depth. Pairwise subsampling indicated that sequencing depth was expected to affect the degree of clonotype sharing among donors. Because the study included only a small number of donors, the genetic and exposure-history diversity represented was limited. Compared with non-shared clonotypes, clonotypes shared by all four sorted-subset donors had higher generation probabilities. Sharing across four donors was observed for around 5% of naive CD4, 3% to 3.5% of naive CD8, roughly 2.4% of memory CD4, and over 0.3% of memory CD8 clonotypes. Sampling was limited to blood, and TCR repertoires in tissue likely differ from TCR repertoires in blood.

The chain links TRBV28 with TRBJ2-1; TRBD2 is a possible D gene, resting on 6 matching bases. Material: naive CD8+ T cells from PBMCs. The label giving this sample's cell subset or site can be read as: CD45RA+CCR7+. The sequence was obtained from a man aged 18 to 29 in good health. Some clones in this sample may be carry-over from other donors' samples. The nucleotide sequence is TGTGCCAGCAGTTTCCCTCTAGGAGGGCGGGAAGGGGCCAATGAGCAGTTCTTC. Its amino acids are CASSFPLGGREGANEQFF.